This is a list of T cell receptor beta chains from one sample in a study of T cell responses to AZD1222 COVID-19 vaccine. Assay: immunoSEQ multiplex PCR; the TCRdb copy retains only in-frame clones and omits some. Of 80,000 to 130,000 clones listed, 87% are singletons. The specimen was peripheral blood, collected on day 0 of AZD1222 vaccination. These receptors all come from an adult in good health. CDR3s include the opening cysteine and the closing phenylalanine or tryptophan. A D gene is named only where the DNA matches it firmly. Where a row states a size, it is once, few, many or the class of an expanded clone; other rows omit it.

TRBJ2-3,TRBV5-5,TRBD2,NA,CASSSQLIAGGSTDTQYF,TGTGCCAGCAGCTCTCAATTAATAGCGGGGGGAAGCACAGATACGCAGTATTTT
TRBJ1-3,TRBV29-1,NA,NA,CSVGGPESGNTIYF,TGCAGCGTTGGTGGTCCGGAATCTGGAAACACCATATATTTT
TRBJ1-2,TRBV19,NA,NA,CASNPSPTGSGYGYTF,TGTGCCAGTAACCCATCGCCCACCGGGTCCGGCTATGGCTACACCTTC
TRBJ2-2,TRBV18,NA,NA,CASSSTGWTGELFF,TGTGCCAGCTCATCGACTGGTTGGACCGGGGAGCTGTTTTTT
TRBJ1-2,TRBV6-4,NA,NA,CASSPQTGAYGYTF,TGTGCCAGCAGTCCCCAAACGGGGGCCTATGGCTACACCTTC
TRBJ2-1,TRBV4-2,TRBD2,NA,CASSQVASSGGAYNEQFF,TGTGCCAGCAGCCAAGTGGCATCTTCCGGGGGGGCCTACAATGAGCAGTTCTTC
TRBJ2-1,TRBV7-2,TRBD1,NA,CASRTTGGSYNEQFF,TGTGCCAGCAGGACGACAGGGGGCAGTTACAATGAGCAGTTCTTC
TRBJ1-1,TRBV29-1,NA,NA,CSGSRGGNTEAFF,TGCAGCGGTAGCAGGGGAGGGAACACTGAAGCTTTCTTT
TRBJ1-4,TRBV6-6,NA,once,CASITSSGGSEKLFF,TGTGCCAGCATTACGTCATCGGGGGGGAGTGAAAAACTGTTTTTT
TRBJ1-5,TRBV19,NA,NA,CASSGGTGGRQPQHF,TGTGCCAGTAGTGGAGGGACTGGAGGACGTCAGCCCCAGCATTTT
TRBJ2-2,TRBV11-2,NA,once,CASAGVRGSGELFF,TGTGCCAGCGCAGGGGTTAGGGGATCCGGGGAGCTGTTTTTT
TRBJ1-3,TRBV19,NA,NA,CASSIGGNTIYF,TGTGCCAGTAGTATTGGTGGAAACACCATATATTTT
TRBJ2-6,TRBV11-2,NA,NA,CASSVSGANVLTF,TGTGCCAGCAGCGTCTCCGGGGCCAACGTCCTGACTTTC
TRBJ2-7,TRBV23-1,NA,NA,CASSRKPQAGYGSYEQYF,TGCGCCAGCAGTCGCAAACCGCAAGCAGGGTATGGCTCCTACGAGCAGTACTTC
TRBJ2-2,TRBV5-4,TRBD2,few,CASSSAGTSGMAGELFF,TGTGCCAGCAGCTCGGCCGGGACTAGTGGGATGGCCGGGGAGCTGTTTTTT
TRBJ2-7,TRBV6-5,TRBD1,NA,CASSLGTGAGNEQYF,TGTGCCAGCAGTTTAGGGACAGGGGCTGGGAACGAGCAGTACTTC
TRBJ2-2,TRBV5-4,NA,once,CASSTPGGRGSTGELFF,TGTGCCAGCAGCACCCCGGGGGGCCGGGGGAGCACCGGGGAGCTGTTTTTT
TRBJ1-1,TRBV9,TRBD1,NA,CASSGPGQGSLHTEAFF,TGTGCCAGCAGCGGACCGGGACAGGGTAGTCTTCACACTGAAGCTTTCTTT
TRBJ1-2,TRBV19,TRBD1,NA,CASSPSRGGTYGYTF,TGTGCCAGTAGTCCAAGCAGGGGGGGAACCTATGGCTACACCTTC
TRBJ2-5,TRBV7-9,TRBD2,NA,CASSLSSSAGTSKQETQYF,TGTGCCAGCAGCTTAAGTTCTTCAGCTGGGACTAGCAAGCAAGAGACCCAGTACTTC
TRBJ1-1,TRBV7-3,TRBD1,once,CASSLDRESEAFF,TGTGCCAGCAGCTTGGACAGGGAGTCTGAAGCTTTCTTT
TRBJ1-2,TRBV3-1/TRBV3-2,TRBD1,NA,CASSVQGVGGYTF,TGTGCCAGCAGCGTACAGGGGGTTGGCGGCTACACCTTC
TRBJ1-3,TRBV5-4,NA,NA,CASSLVGRETGNTIYF,TGTGCCAGCAGCTTGGTGGGGAGAGAGACTGGAAACACCATATATTTT
TRBJ1-1,TRBV4-1,TRBD1,once,CASSLGTGTNTEAFF,TGCGCCAGCAGCCTCGGGACAGGGACGAACACTGAAGCTTTCTTT
TRBJ2-2,TRBV7-9,NA,NA,CASSPSDSNTGELFF,TGTGCCAGCAGCCCATCTGACAGTAACACCGGGGAGCTGTTTTTT
TRBJ1-3,TRBV25-1,NA,NA,CASSAGSSGNTIYF,TGTGCCAGCAGTGCGGGTAGCTCTGGAAACACCATATATTTT
TRBJ1-1,TRBV11-3,NA,NA,CASSLSLNTEAFF,TGTGCCAGCAGCTTAAGCTTGAACACTGAAGCTTTCTTT
TRBJ1-2,TRBV20-1,TRBD1,NA,CSASRQGVGGYTF,TGCAGTGCTAGTAGACAGGGAGTTGGAGGCTACACCTTC
TRBJ1-1,TRBV5-4,NA,NA,CASSPRSGRPHEAFF,TGTGCCAGCAGTCCGAGGTCCGGACGGCCTCATGAAGCTTTCTTT
TRBJ1-4,TRBV5-8,NA,NA,CASNLVRFEVEKLFF,TGTGCCAGCAACTTGGTCCGCTTCGAAGTGGAAAAACTGTTTTTT
TRBJ1-4,TRBV15,NA,NA,CATSKTPDSSLFF,TGTGCCACCAGCAAGACCCCGGACAGTTCACTGTTTTTT
TRBJ1-2,TRBV18,TRBD1,NA,CASSATGGEGSNYGYTF,TGTGCCAGCTCAGCGACAGGGGGCGAGGGGTCTAACTATGGCTACACCTTC
TRBJ1-1,TRBV28,NA,NA,CASSLGPTLGTEAFF,TGTGCCAGCAGTCTAGGGCCGACCCTGGGCACTGAAGCTTTCTTT
TRBJ1-4,TRBV3-1/TRBV3-2,NA,NA,CASSQGGQAEKLFF,TGTGCCAGCAGCCAAGGTGGACAAGCTGAAAAACTGTTTTTT
TRBJ2-3,TRBV5-1,NA,once,CASSLTPGLSTSTDTQYF,TGCGCCAGCAGCTTGACCCCGGGGCTGAGTACTAGCACAGATACGCAGTATTTT
TRBJ1-2,TRBV18,NA,NA,CASSLSGRSLSYGYTF,TGTGCCAGCTCACTCTCAGGGCGGAGTCTTAGCTATGGCTACACCTTC
TRBJ2-1,TRBV20-1,NA,NA,CSASGGTYNEQFF,TGCAGTGCTAGTGGAGGGACCTACAATGAGCAGTTCTTC
TRBJ1-4,TRBV2,NA,NA,CASTVRRNGEKLFF,TGTGCCAGCACTGTTAGGCGTAACGGTGAAAAACTGTTTTTT
TRBJ1-6,TRBV4-2,NA,NA,CASSSERRADWALHF,TGTGCCAGCAGCTCGGAGCGCAGGGCCGACTGGGCCCTCCACTTT
TRBJ2-7,TRBV4-2,TRBD2,few,CASSQVSGGSSYEQYF,TGTGCCAGCAGCCAAGTGAGCGGGGGAAGCTCCTACGAGCAGTACTTC
TRBJ1-4,TRBV6-1,NA,NA,CASSEEQLNEKLFF,TGTGCCAGCAGTGAAGAACAGTTGAATGAAAAACTGTTTTTT
TRBJ2-5,TRBV5-5,NA,NA,CASSKAGSQETQYF,TGTGCCAGCAGCAAGGCAGGCTCGCAGGAGACCCAGTACTTC
TRBJ2-3,TRBV3-1/TRBV3-2,TRBD2,NA,CASSQDGLAGGRRDTQYF,TGTGCCAGCAGCCAAGACGGACTAGCGGGGGGCCGTAGGGATACGCAGTATTTT
TRBJ2-4,TRBV19,TRBD1,NA,CASSATGAGDIQYF,TGTGCCAGTAGTGCCACAGGGGCCGGGGACATTCAGTACTTC
TRBJ1-6,TRBV2,NA,NA,CASSGGPNYNSPLHF,TGTGCCAGCAGCGGAGGACCAAACTATAATTCACCCCTCCACTTT
TRBJ2-7,TRBV4-3,TRBD1,NA,CASSHGTGFSYEQYF,TGCGCCAGCAGCCACGGGACAGGCTTCTCCTACGAGCAGTACTTC
TRBJ1-1,TRBV14,NA,NA,CASSQDPRFSWNTEAFF,TGTGCCAGCAGCCAAGATCCAAGGTTCTCCTGGAACACTGAAGCTTTCTTT
TRBJ2-3,TRBV5-1,NA,NA,CASSLIGGGTDTQYF,TGCGCCAGCAGCTTGATTGGCGGGGGCACAGATACGCAGTATTTT
TRBJ1-5,TRBV19,NA,NA,CASSSGPGQPQHF,TGTGCCAGTAGTAGCGGGCCGGGTCAGCCCCAGCATTTT
TRBJ2-2,TRBV2,TRBD1,NA,CASRGPGGGWSANTGELFF,TGTGCCAGCAGGGGGCCAGGGGGCGGTTGGTCCGCGAACACCGGGGAGCTGTTTTTT